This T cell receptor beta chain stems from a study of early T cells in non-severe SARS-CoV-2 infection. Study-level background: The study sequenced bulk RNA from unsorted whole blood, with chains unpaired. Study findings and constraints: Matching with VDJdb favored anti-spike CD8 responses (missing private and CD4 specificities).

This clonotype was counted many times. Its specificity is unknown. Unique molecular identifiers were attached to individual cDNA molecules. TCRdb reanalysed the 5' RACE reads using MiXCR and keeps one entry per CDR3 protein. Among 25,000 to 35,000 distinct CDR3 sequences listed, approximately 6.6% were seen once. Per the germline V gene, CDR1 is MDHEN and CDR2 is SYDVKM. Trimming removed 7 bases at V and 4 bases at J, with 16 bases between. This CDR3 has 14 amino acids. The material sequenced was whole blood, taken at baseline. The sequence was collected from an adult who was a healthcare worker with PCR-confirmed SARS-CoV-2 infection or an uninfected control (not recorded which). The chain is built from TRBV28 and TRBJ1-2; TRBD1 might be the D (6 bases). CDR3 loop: CASKQGGGVYGYTF. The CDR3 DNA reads TGTGCCAGCAAACAGGGAGGGGGAGTCTATGGCTACACCTTC.